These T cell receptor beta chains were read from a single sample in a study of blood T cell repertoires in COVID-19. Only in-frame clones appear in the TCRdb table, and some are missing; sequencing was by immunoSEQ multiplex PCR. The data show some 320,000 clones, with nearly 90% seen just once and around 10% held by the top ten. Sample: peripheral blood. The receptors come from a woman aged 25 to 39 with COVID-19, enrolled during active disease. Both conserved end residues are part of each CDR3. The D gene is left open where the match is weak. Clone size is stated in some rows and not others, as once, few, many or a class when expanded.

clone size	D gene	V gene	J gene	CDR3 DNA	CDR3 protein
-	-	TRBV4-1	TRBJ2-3	TGCGCCAGCAGCCAAGATTACCTTACTAGCACAGATACGCAGTATTTT	CASSQDYLTSTDTQYF
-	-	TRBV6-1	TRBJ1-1	TGTGCCAGCAGTGAAGAATACTCCGCGAGGACTGAAGCTTTCTTT	CASSEEYSARTEAFF
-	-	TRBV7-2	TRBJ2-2	TGTGCCAGCAGCTTAGAGGCGGTAGCCGGATATACCGGGGAGCTGTTTTTT	CASSLEAVAGYTGELFF
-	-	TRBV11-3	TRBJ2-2	TGTGCCAGCAGCTTAGATACGAGGGCCGGGGAGCTGTTTTTT	CASSLDTRAGELFF
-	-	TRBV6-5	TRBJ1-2	TGTGCCAGCCGGGAGAGAGGGGCTAACTATGGCTACACCTTC	CASRERGANYGYTF
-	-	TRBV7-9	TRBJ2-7	TGTGCCAGCAGCTCAACGGACGACGCGGGGCCCCCCCTCGAGCAGTACTTC	CASSSTDDAGPPLEQYF
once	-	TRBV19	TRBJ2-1	TGTGCCAGTACCTCGGCGGAAATCAATGAGCAGTTCTTC	CASTSAEINEQFF
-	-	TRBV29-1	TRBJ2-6	TGCAGCGTTGTGGAGCACTCTGGGGCCAACGTCCTGACTTTC	CSVVEHSGANVLTF
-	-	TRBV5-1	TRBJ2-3	TGCGCCAGCGAGGAAATAGCGGATTTTTCCACAGATACGCAGTATTTT	CASEEIADFSTDTQYF
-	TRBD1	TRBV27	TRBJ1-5	TGTGCCAGCAGTCCCCTGACAGGGATCGATCAGCCCCAGCATTTT	CASSPLTGIDQPQHF
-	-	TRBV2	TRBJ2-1	TGTGCCAGCAGTCGCGTAGTAGGTCATACTAGCTCCTACAATGAGCAGTTCTTC	CASSRVVGHTSSYNEQFF
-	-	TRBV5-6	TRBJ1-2	TGTGCCAGCAGGTTAACAGGGAACCACTATGGCTACACCTTC	CASRLTGNHYGYTF
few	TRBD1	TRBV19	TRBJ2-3	TGTGCCAGTAGTATTTTGACAGGGGTCGTAGATACGCAGTATTTT	CASSILTGVVDTQYF
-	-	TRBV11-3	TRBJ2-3	TGTGCCAGCAGCTTATCGGCGAGGAATACGCAGTATTTT	CASSLSARNTQYF
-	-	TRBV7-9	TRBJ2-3	TGTGCCAGCAGCTTGGGCGGGGCCACAGATACGCAGTATTTT	CASSLGGATDTQYF
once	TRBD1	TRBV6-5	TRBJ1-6	TGTGCCAGCAGTTTTGGACAGGCCTCCTATAATTCACCCCTCCACTTT	CASSFGQASYNSPLHF
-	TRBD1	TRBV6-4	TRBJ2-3	TGTGCCAGCAGGACAGGGGCTAGCACAGATACGCAGTATTTT	CASRTGASTDTQYF
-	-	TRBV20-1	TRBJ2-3	TGCAGTGCTAGTTATCCCTACCACACAGATACGCAGTATTTT	CSASYPYHTDTQYF
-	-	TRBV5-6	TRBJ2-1	TGTGCCAGCAGCCAGACATTGGGCGGGGATGAGCAGTTCTTC	CASSQTLGGDEQFF
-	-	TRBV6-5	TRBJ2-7	TGTGCCAGCAGTCGGGCAGGGGTAGCCCACGAGCAGTACTTC	CASSRAGVAHEQYF
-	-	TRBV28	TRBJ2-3	TGTGCCAGCAGTAGCTTCGTCCCAGATACGCAGTATTTT	CASSSFVPDTQYF
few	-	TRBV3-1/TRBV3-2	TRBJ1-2	TGTGCCAGCAGCCAGGGGAGCGTCTATGGCTACACCTTC	CASSQGSVYGYTF
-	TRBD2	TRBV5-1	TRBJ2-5	TGCGCCAGCACTAGCGGGGGGGCCGGGGAGACCCAGTACTTC	CASTSGGAGETQYF
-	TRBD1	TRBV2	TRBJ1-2	TGTGCCAGCATCTACGGGACAGGTCAAAGCTACACCTTC	CASIYGTGQSYTF
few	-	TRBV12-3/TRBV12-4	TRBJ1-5	TGTGCCAGCAGTTTGGACAGCTATACGCCCCAGCATTTT	CASSLDSYTPQHF
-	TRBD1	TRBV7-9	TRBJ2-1	TGTGCCAGCAGCTTAGGGTTACAAAGGGACAGGGGTTTCAATGAGCAGTTCTTC	CASSLGLQRDRGFNEQFF
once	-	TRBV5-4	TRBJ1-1	TGTGCCAGCAGCTACAGACAAAACACTGAAGCTTTCTTT	CASSYRQNTEAFF
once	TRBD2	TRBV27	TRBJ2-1	TGTGCCAGCAGTTCCGCGGGGGGCTGGGATGAGCAGTTCTTC	CASSSAGGWDEQFF
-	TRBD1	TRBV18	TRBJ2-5	TGTGCCAGCTCACCAGGACAGGGCAGTGAAGAGACCCAGTACTTC	CASSPGQGSEETQYF
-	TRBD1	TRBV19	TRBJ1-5	TGTGCCAGCCAACCACAGGGGGCAACTCAGCCCCAGCATTTT	CASQPQGATQPQHF
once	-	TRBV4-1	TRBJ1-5	TGCGCCAGCAGCCAAGATTCGTTTCAGCCCCAGCATTTT	CASSQDSFQPQHF
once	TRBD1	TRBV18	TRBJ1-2	TGTGCCAGCTCACCAAGGGGGCCGATTGGTGGCTACACCTTC	CASSPRGPIGGYTF
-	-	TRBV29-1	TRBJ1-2	TGCAGCGCCCGAGAGGCTACTAACTATGGCTACACCTTC	CSAREATNYGYTF
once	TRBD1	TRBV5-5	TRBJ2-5	TGTGCCAGCAGCGGGTGGGACAGGGGTACCCAAGAGACCCAGTACTTC	CASSGWDRGTQETQYF
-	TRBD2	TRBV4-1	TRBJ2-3	TGCGCCAGCAGCCTCCCGGGACTAGCGGTGACAGATACGCAGTATTTT	CASSLPGLAVTDTQYF
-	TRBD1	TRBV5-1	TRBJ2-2	TGCGCCAGCACCGTGACAGGGTCGGCCAGGATAACCGGGGAGCTGTTTTTT	CASTVTGSARITGELFF
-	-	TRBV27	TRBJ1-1	TGTGCCAGCAGTTTACGGACCGGAGGGACTGAAGCTTTCTTT	CASSLRTGGTEAFF
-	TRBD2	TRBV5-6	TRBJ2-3	TGTGCCGTAGCGGGGGGAAACACAGATACGCAGTATTTT	CAVAGGNTDTQYF
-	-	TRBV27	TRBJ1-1	TGTGCCAGCAGTTTCGGTTGGGGGGACACTGAAGCTTTCTTT	CASSFGWGDTEAFF
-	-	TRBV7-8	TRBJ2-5	TGTGCCAGCAGCTTACCGTTGGGACAGGAACCCTGGGGGGGGGCCTTAGAGACCCAGTACTTC	CASSLPLGQEPWGGALETQYF
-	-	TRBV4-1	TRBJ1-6	TGCGCCAGCAGCCGCGAGCCCCGGGGGTCACCCCTCCACTTT	CASSREPRGSPLHF
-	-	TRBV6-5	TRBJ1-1	TGTGCCAGCAGGGTACAGTGGAACACTGAAGCTTTCTTT	CASRVQWNTEAFF
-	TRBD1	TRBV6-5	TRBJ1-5	TGTGCCAGCAGTTCCAGGGACAGCCTCATCCAGCCCCAGCATTTT	CASSSRDSLIQPQHF
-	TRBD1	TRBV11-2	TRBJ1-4	TGTGCCAGCAGCTCGGGAAACAGGGGCTTGAGTGAAAAACTGTTTTTT	CASSSGNRGLSEKLFF
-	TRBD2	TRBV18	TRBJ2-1	TGTGCCAGCTCACCTTTAAGCGGGGGGTCTTACAATGAGCAGTTCTTC	CASSPLSGGSYNEQFF